The 15 T cell receptor beta chains in this list originate from one sample, sequenced in a study of T cells in Graves' hyperthyroidism and ophthalmopathy. RNA transcripts were the template for amplifying TCR beta CDR3 regions. TCR CDR3 underwent first-round RT-PCR with the HTBI primer set. From the multiplex PCR reads, TCRdb called clonotypes with MiXCR, one entry per CDR3 protein. There are 400,000 to 500,000 distinct CDR3 sequences in the sample; roughly 13% occur only once, and 5% to 6% lies in the top ten. Sequencing was done on a sample of blood. The receptor source for this set is a woman aged 18-29 years with Graves' hyperthyroidism.

This clonotype was counted many times. The chain is built from TRBV28 and TRBJ2-4, with D possibly being TRBD1 or TRBD2 (5 bases each). Trimming left V 3 bases short and J 0 bases short, with 21 bases between. In germline, CDR1 is MDHEN, CDR2 SYDVKM. This CDR3 is built from 19 residues. CDR3 nucleotide sequence: TGTGCCAGCAGTTTTTCGGGGACCCGGGCCGAGCTAGCCAAAAACATTCAGTACTTC. This codes for CASSFSGTRAELAKNIQYF.

The sample holds many counts of this clonotype. This chain connects TRBV13 to TRBJ2-7; TRBD1 agrees at 9 bases. Germline CDR1 is PRHDT and CDR2 is FYEKMQ (reference sequence). The CDR3 is 14 amino acids. Trimming cost V 4 bases and J 5 bases; bases outside gene matches: 6. The CDR3 loop is CASSSRDRAHEQYF. The CDR3 nucleotides read TGTGCCAGCAGCTCCCGGGACAGGGCCCACGAGCAGTACTTC.

This rearrangement joins TRBV14 to TRBJ2-5, with D possibly matching TRBD1 (5 bases). V shed 2 bases and J shed 0 bases, with 10 bases lying between them. This CDR3 spans 15 amino acids. Germline lookup yields CDR1 SGHDN and CDR2 FVKESK. The CDR3 protein is CASSQSTDYQETQYF. In DNA form, the CDR3 reads TGTGCCAGCAGCCAATCGACAGATTACCAAGAGACCCAGTACTTC.

This clonotype was seen once. The chain uses TRBV3-1 and TRBJ2-5, with TRBD2 as a possible D gene (7 bases). The CDR3 runs 18 residues. Germline CDR1 reads LGHDT; CDR2 reads YNNKEL (reference sequence). The V end was cut by 1 base, the J end by 3 bases, with 21 bases between. The CDR3 coding sequence is TGTGCCAGCAGCCAAGGCCTAGGGGGAGGGCTAACGGAAGAGACCCAGTACTTC. Protein sequence: CASSQGLGGGLTEETQYF.

This clonotype came up once. V usage is TRBV12-3 or TRBV12-4 and J usage is TRBJ2-7; 9 bases match TRBD1. The length of the CDR3 is 16 residues. V gave up 3 bases and J gave up 6 bases; unmatched junction bases: 12. The CDR3, as DNA: TGTGCCAGCAGTTTGAAGGGGACAGGGAGGATGACCGAGCAGTACTTC. Protein: CASSLKGTGRMTEQYF.

Regarding this clonotype: With a much larger clone just one base away, this may be a read error. The rearrangement joins TRBV7-2 to TRBJ2-1; TRBD1 aligns across 10 bases. The DNA matches TRBJ2-7 better at its end, which makes the J call doubtful. There are 17 residues in the CDR3. Germline-derived CDR1 and CDR2 are SGHTA and FQGNSA. In DNA, the CDR3 is TGTGCCAGCAGCCCCTGGACAGGGGGTAACCACTACAATGAGCAGTACTTC. Translation gives CASSPWTGGNHYNEQYF.

This clonotype appeared many times. The chain is built from TRBV20-1 and TRBJ2-7; TRBD2 matches at 9 bases. CDR3 length equals 16 residues. Germline V gives CDR1 DFQATT, CDR2 SNEGSKA (reference sequence). With V trimmed by 2 bases and J by 3 bases, 11 bases remained unmatched. In DNA, the CDR3 is TGCAGTGCTAGACCTATCACCTCTAGCGGGAACTACGAGCAGTACTTC. It specifies CSARPITSSGNYEQYF.

This clonotype was counted between two and nine times. The CDR3 spells CAWSRTGVTLTGELFF. The CDR3 nucleotides are TGTGCCTGGAGCCGGACAGGGGTAACACTAACCGGGGAGCTGTTTTTT. The chain uses TRBV30 and TRBJ2-2; 9 bases line up with TRBD1. The CDR3 length is 16 residues. With V trimmed by 3 bases and J by 5 bases, 10 bases remained unmatched. CDR1 and CDR2 from the germline V gene are GTSNPN and SVGIG (reference sequence).

This clonotype was seen many times. J is TRBJ2-7 and V is TRBV6-2 or TRBV6-3; D is unresolved. Germline lookup yields CDR1 MNHEY and CDR2 SVGEGT. The CDR3 spans 12 residues. V was cut by 6 bases and J by 3 bases, with 9 bases left in between. In DNA form, the CDR3 reads TGTGCCAGCAGCCGGCTTTACTACGAGCAGTACTTC. Translated: CASSRLYYEQYF.

There are many counts of this clonotype. The rearrangement joins TRBV7-2 to TRBJ1-5; TRBD1 aligns across 7 bases. V was clipped by 0 bases and J by 0 bases; unmatched bases: 2. CDR1 SGHTA and CDR2 FQGNSA come from the germline V gene. This CDR3 comprises 16 residues. The CDR3 sequence: CASSLATGNSNQPQHF. The DNA for the CDR3 is TGTGCCAGCAGCTTAGCGACAGGGAATAGCAATCAGCCCCAGCATTTT.

This clonotype occurred many times. The rearrangement links TRBV29-1 to TRBJ2-3; unclear D gene. The germline V gene encodes CDR1 SQVTM and CDR2 ANQGSEA. V lost 4 bases and J lost 2, with 7 bases in between. This CDR3 region has 12 residues. DNA for the CDR3: TGCAGCGTTGTCCCCTACACAGATACGCAGTATTTT. It codes for CSVVPYTDTQYF.

This chain uses TRBV2 with TRBJ2-7; D may correspond to TRBD1 or TRBD2 (5 bases each). CDR1 is SNHLY, CDR2 FYNNEI, per germline. Trimming cost V 5 bases and J 7 bases, with 15 bases left between them. This CDR3 is built from 13 residues. The CDR3 sequence: CASSRDGGGEQYF. Here the CDR3 DNA reads TGTGCCAGCAGTCGGGACGGCGGAGGAGAGCAGTACTTC.

The rearrangement uses TRBV10-3 and TRBJ2-7, with 8 bases lining up with TRBD2. The CDR3 is 13 residues long. Trimming removed 3 bases from V and 2 bases from J; junction bases left unmatched: 0. Germline V lookup: CDR1 ENHRY, CDR2 SYGVKD. In DNA, the CDR3 is TGTGCCATCAGTGAAGCGGGGGCCTACGAGCAGTACTTC. Its protein product is CAISEAGAYEQYF.

At least ten counts were recorded for this clonotype. The chain joins TRBV12-3 or TRBV12-4 to TRBJ1-5, with D unresolved. Between the trimmed V and J ends, which lost 7 bases and 6 bases, there was a span of 13 bases. The CDR3 spans 13 residues. Here the CDR3 DNA reads TGTGCCAGCACCAAGCGAGAGACTCAGCCCCAGCATTTT. Protein product: CASTKRETQPQHF.

This clonotype was counted many times. V is TRBV5-1 and J is TRBJ2-2; D could derive from TRBD1 or TRBD2 (7 bases each). Germline CDR1 and CDR2: SGHRS and YFSETQ. V lost 6 bases to trimming and J lost 4 bases, with 22 bases between them. The CDR3 totals 17 residues. CDR3 sequence reads: CASTVNTGQRGTGELFF. Written as DNA, the CDR3 is TGCGCCAGCACCGTCAATACGGGACAGCGGGGCACCGGGGAGCTGTTTTTT.